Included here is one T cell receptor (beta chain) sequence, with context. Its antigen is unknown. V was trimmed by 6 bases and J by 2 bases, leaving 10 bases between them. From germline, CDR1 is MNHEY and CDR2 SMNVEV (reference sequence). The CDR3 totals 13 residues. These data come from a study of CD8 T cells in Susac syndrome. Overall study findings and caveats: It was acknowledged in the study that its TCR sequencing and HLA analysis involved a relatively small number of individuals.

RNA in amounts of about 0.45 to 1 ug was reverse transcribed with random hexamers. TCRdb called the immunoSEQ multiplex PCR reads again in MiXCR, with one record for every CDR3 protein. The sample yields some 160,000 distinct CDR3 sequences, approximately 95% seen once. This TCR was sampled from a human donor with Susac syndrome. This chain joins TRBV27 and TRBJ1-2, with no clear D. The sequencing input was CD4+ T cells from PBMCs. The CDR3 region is CASSLTRNYGYTF. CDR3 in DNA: TGTGCCAGCAGCTTAACACGGAACTATGGCTACACCTTC.